These 5 T cell receptor beta chains originate from one sample sequenced in a study of Ad26.COV2.S vaccination and SARS-CoV-2 variants. The assay was immunoSEQ multiplex PCR, and TCRdb's table has in-frame clones only and misses some. Among around 250,000 clones listed, roughly nine tenths were seen once. Treatment: over 15 received Ad26.COV2.S at low or high dose, single or two shots; about 5 received placebo; per-sample allocation not given. The investigators took samples on day 63 after the first vaccine or placebo injection. The source material was peripheral blood, sampled in a trial of Ad26.COV2.S vaccine versus placebo. These receptors were obtained from a person aged 18-65 years who received the Ad26.COV2.S COVID-19 vaccine or a placebo.

The chain employs TRBV5-4 and TRBJ2-1; D is ambiguous. There are 13 residues in the CDR3. Germline V gives CDR1 SGHNT, CDR2 YYREEE (reference sequence). V was pared by 0 bases and J by 4 bases, with 5 bases between. CDR3 nucleotide sequence: TGTGCCAGCAGCTTGGAACAGTACAATGAGCAGTTCTTC. It yields the protein CASSLEQYNEQFF.

This rearrangement joins TRBV4-1 to TRBJ2-1, with D unresolved. The CDR3 spans 16 residues. Trimming removed 1 base at V and 0 bases at J, with 10 bases between. CDR1 and CDR2 (germline): MGHRA, YSYEKL. DNA for the CDR3: TGCGCCAGCAGCCAAGTGGCCAAGAGCTCCTACAATGAGCAGTTCTTC. Amino acid sequence: CASSQVAKSSYNEQFF.

V usage is TRBV7-6 and J usage is TRBJ1-4; maybe TRBD1 (6 bases). The CDR3 totals 16 residues. Trimming took off 2 bases at V and 7 bases at J, with 17 bases between the two ends. Germline V CDR1 and CDR2: SGHVS, FNYEAQ. The CDR3 reads CASSLWGGRKIEKLFF. For the CDR3, the DNA is TGTGCCAGCAGCTTATGGGGGGGGCGGAAGATTGAAAAACTGTTTTTT.

The V and J genes are TRBV6-5 and TRBJ1-5; D is unresolved. CDR1 is MNHEY and CDR2 is SVGAGI in the germline V gene. Trimming took off 6 bases at V and 2 bases at J, with 8 bases between the two ends. CDR3 size: 13 residues. Here the CDR3 DNA reads TGTGCCAGCAGGAGCCGGGGCAATCAGCCCCAGCATTTT. Translated: CASRSRGNQPQHF.

The chain joins TRBV4-3 to TRBJ2-3; no definite D call. There are 12 residues in the CDR3. Looked up from germline, CDR1 is LGHNA and CDR2 is YSLEER. The V and J ends lost 0 bases and 14 bases respectively, with 12 bases between them. Here the CDR3 DNA reads TGCGCCAGCAGCCAAGATGGCCCGAAGAGGTATTTT. It specifies CASSQDGPKRYF.